This TCR beta chain was sequenced in a study of T and B cells in COVID-19 patients (dated by TCRdb to the early 2020s). Regarding the study in general: Using TRB and IGH repertoire sequencing of peripheral blood, the study characterized adaptive immunity in COVID-19 patients who had active infection or had recovered. A recovered cohort was made up of some 18 patients contributing roughly 21 samples, mostly after mild to moderate COVID-19 managed as outpatients. Up to about 10 follow-up blood samples were collected per patient, with some samples spanning different disease stages in the same individual. For the repertoire analyses, the comparison was an age-matched reference group of approximately 39 healthy donors who were negative for COVID-19 antibodies. The recovered cohort had a median age of about 34 years, compared with approximately 70 years in the active-infection cohort. Of the approximately 22 patients in the active-infection cohort, approximately 18 had comorbidities associated with unfavorable COVID-19 outcome. Critical illness requiring mechanical ventilation or ECMO was present in about 65% of the 20 patients in the active-infection cohort. Two patients were included in both the recovered and active cohorts because samples were available from active disease and after recovery. Over 8.3 million TCR sequences were analysed in a TCR and BCR sequence repository that covered over 30 patients and approximately 69 time points.

The research as a whole found: In patients with COVID-19, the usage of TRBV/TRBJ genes was reported to be strongly skewed. The reported TCR clusters were said to need prospective validation before any clinical use. The cohort was considered too small for HLA contributions to COVID-19 susceptibility or severity to be assessed. TRB repertoires were highly clonal in active COVID-19, whereas diversity and richness at recovery rose above healthy donor levels. Few blood samples were available from mildly ill patients while symptoms were present or from severe cases at early time points. Specific T cell subsets (CD4+/Treg/CD8+) and sorted SARS-CoV-2-responsive or tetramer+ T cells had not yet been sequenced, and the corresponding sequencing experiments were ongoing. The recovered cohort had 2,331 exclusive TCR clusters, including some 30 low-pGen clusters.

In its sample, this clonotype comes out as medium-sized (0.01 to 0.1%). There is no known antigen for this receptor. No per-base quality is available; no much larger clone lies one base away. For sequencing, an Illumina MiSeq was employed. Multiplex PCR with BIOMED2 TRB-A/B primer pools was used to amplify TRB rearrangements. Illumina-compatible adapters and 7-nucleotide sample barcodes were attached to the amplicons in two consecutive PCRs. Phusion HS II polymerase was used for all library PCRs. Amplicons were purified from gel with the NucleoSpin Gel and PCR Clean-up kit, quantified on Qubit, and pooled at roughly 3.9 nM. The quality of the amplicon pool was checked on an Agilent 2100 Bioanalyzer prior to Illumina next-generation sequencing. The study's own analysis went as follows. TRB rearrangements were annotated with MiXCR 3.0.8 using the default MiXCR reference library. Sequences with fewer than 2 reads and non-productive reads were filtered out, and every unique CDR3 nucleotide sequence was treated as a single clone. R 3.5.1 was used to calculate clonality, diversity, richness and V-J gene usage. GLIPH2 was used to cluster TCRs by CDR3 similarity, and OLGA was used to calculate generation probabilities. GLIPH2 clusters were kept only if they contained at least four unique TCR clonotypes found in at least three individuals. Clones were called with MiXCR by TCRdb after fastp trimmed the public reads at Q25, and only in-frame beta chains were retained. Each record represents a unique CDR3 protein, reported with the most common genes and DNA among its rows. V and J calls and clone size were set by TCRdb, not the authors. The sample has about 5,000 distinct CDR3 sequences on record, 20% to 30% of them singletons. The ten largest clonotypes hold 10% to 15% of the sample.

Genomic DNA extracted from blood was used in amounts of roughly 240-500 ng for amplification of TRB repertoires. Sequencing was performed on blood. This clonotype was sampled from a human donor with active COVID-19.

The DNA reads TGTGCCAGCAGAGGGGGGAGTTCGTACCAAGAGACCCAGTACTTC. Translated, it gives CASRGGSSYQETQYF. Rearrangement joined TRBV27 to TRBJ2-5; the D call could be TRBD1 or TRBD2, with each sharing 6 bases. From the cysteine through the phenylalanine, the CDR3 covers 15 amino acids. The only DNA kept is the CDR3, 45 bases in frame from the first base. CDR1 MNHEY and CDR2 SMNVEV are derived from the germline V gene (reference sequence). The trim is 6 bases for V and 0 bases for J, with a gap of 14 bases between the germline ends.